The sample holds a few counts of the clone carrying this T cell receptor (beta chain). Enrollment of patients from Seattle took place during active infection, with longitudinal follow-up. Sequencing used immunoSEQ multiplex PCR; TCRdb keeps in-frame clones, though not all of them. The table records 300,000 to 350,000 clones, 80% to 90% of them present only once. The data stem from a study of blood T cell repertoires in COVID-19. As for the study in general: Samples taken during acute and convalescent COVID-19 were collected in the United States, Italy and Spain. The analysed material was cDNA or gDNA that came from T cells, B-cell-depleted T cells, or PBMCs.

This CDR3 comprises 15 residues. The V and J ends lost 5 bases and 5 bases, in that order; junction bases with no gene match: 10. The germline V gene has CDR1 LNHDA and CDR2 SQIVND (reference sequence). The sample was peripheral blood. This rearrangement joins TRBV19 to TRBJ1-2, with 8 nucleotides matching TRBD1. The receptor was derived from a man aged 30-40 years with COVID-19, enrolled during active disease. The CDR3 DNA is TGTGCCAGTAGTGTACCAGGACAGGGAGGGTATGGCTACACCTTC. Its translation is CASSVPGQGGYGYTF.